This T cell receptor (beta chain) was captured by sequencing in a study of cytomegalovirus exposure and HLA in healthy donors. On the study more broadly: Both the 100 to 150 validation repertoires and the 600 to 700 first-cohort repertoires used the same platform, as reported by a later analysis. General study findings and limits: Altogether, 160 or so TCR beta chains were recorded as cytomegalovirus-associated. Cytomegalovirus status was reportedly diagnosed by the classifier with high specificity and sensitivity. A subsequent analysis found that TCR clusters from the first cohort also tended to co-occur in the approximately 130 validation repertoires, with 90% to 95% of cluster scores above 0.

Worth noting for this clone: Its antigen is not known.

TCRdb's table, derived via immunoSEQ multiplex PCR, lists solely in-frame clones and lacks some. This sample has about 88,000 clones; about four fifths occur once, and the top ten carry about 12%. The germline V gene encodes CDR1 SGHTA and CDR2 FQGNSA. J gave up 2 bases and V 1 base, and 12 bases lay outside the gene matches. The CDR3 contains 18 residues. The sequence came from a woman between 18 and 29 years old in good health and CMV-seropositive. Material for sequencing was PBMCs. The chain employs TRBV7-2 and TRBJ2-7; TRBD2 matches 9 bases. In nucleotides, the CDR3 is TGTGCCAGCAGCTTAGGGGGCGCCGGACTAGCGTTACCCTACGAGCAGTACTTC. This gives the protein CASSLGGAGLALPYEQYF. The full variable domain, in which reference TRBV7-2 and TRBJ2-7 provide the parts outside the CDR3, is GAGVSQSPSNKVTEKGKDVELRCDPISGHTALYWYRQSLGQGLEFLIYFQGNSAPDKSGLPSDRFSAERTGGSVSTLTIQRTQQEDSAVYLCASSLGGAGLALPYEQYFGPGTRLTVT.